These T cell receptor beta chains were read from a single sample in a study of graft-versus-host responses after intestinal transplantation. Assay used: immunoSEQ multiplex PCR; TCRdb lists only in-frame clones, some missing. This table has about 22,000 clones, roughly four fifths appearing once. The sequences come from ileum tissue, collected 12 days after intestinal transplant. The receptors were sampled from a human patient who received an intestinal transplant, so some T cells may come from the graft donor. CDR3s include the opening cysteine and the closing phenylalanine or tryptophan. Fields, in order: V gene, D gene, clone size, J gene, CDR3 DNA, CDR3 protein. D genes are given only for firm matches. The size entry is marked missing in some rows and otherwise reads once, few, many or a size class.

v_call: TRBV6-1; d_call: TRBD1; clone_size: -; j_call: TRBJ1-1; cdr3_nt: TGTGCCAGCAGGGGGACAGGGGCGAACACTGAAGCTTTCTTT; cdr3_aa: CASRGTGANTEAFF
v_call: TRBV2; d_call: -; clone_size: -; j_call: TRBJ1-5; cdr3_nt: TGTGCCAGCAAACCACAGGAGCCTCGGGCGCCCCAGCATTTT; cdr3_aa: CASKPQEPRAPQHF
v_call: TRBV4-1; d_call: -; clone_size: -; j_call: TRBJ1-1; cdr3_nt: TGCGCCAGCAGCCAAAGCTCCAGGGGCCCGAACACTGAAGCTTTCTTT; cdr3_aa: CASSQSSRGPNTEAFF
v_call: TRBV18; d_call: TRBD1; clone_size: few; j_call: TRBJ1-6; cdr3_nt: TGTGCCAGCTCACCAGGGACAGCTAATTCACCCCTCCACTTT; cdr3_aa: CASSPGTANSPLHF
v_call: TRBV6-5; d_call: TRBD2; clone_size: -; j_call: TRBJ2-1; cdr3_nt: TGTGCCAGCAGCATACTTGCGGGGGGCCATGAGCAGTTCTTC; cdr3_aa: CASSILAGGHEQFF
v_call: TRBV9; d_call: -; clone_size: -; j_call: TRBJ2-2; cdr3_nt: TGTGCCAGCAGCACCTATACCGGGGAGCTGTTTTTT; cdr3_aa: CASSTYTGELFF
v_call: TRBV4-1; d_call: TRBD2; clone_size: -; j_call: TRBJ2-3; cdr3_nt: TGCGCCAGCAGCCAACCGTTGACCGGGACTAGCGGGACCCTTAGCACAGATACGCAGTATTTT; cdr3_aa: CASSQPLTGTSGTLSTDTQYF
v_call: TRBV2; d_call: TRBD1; clone_size: -; j_call: TRBJ2-3; cdr3_nt: TGTGCCAGCGGAGACAGGGGTACAGATACGCAGTATTTT; cdr3_aa: CASGDRGTDTQYF
v_call: TRBV5-4; d_call: TRBD1; clone_size: -; j_call: TRBJ1-1; cdr3_nt: TGTGCCAGCAGCCACAGGGGTGGGATCACTGAAGCTTTCTTT; cdr3_aa: CASSHRGGITEAFF
v_call: TRBV20-1; d_call: -; clone_size: few; j_call: TRBJ2-1; cdr3_nt: TGCAGTGCTAGAGTCAGGGGTCAGTTCTTC; cdr3_aa: CSARVRGQFF
v_call: TRBV5-4; d_call: TRBD2; clone_size: once; j_call: TRBJ2-5; cdr3_nt: TGTGCCAGCAGCAAGGGACTAGCGGGGGGGCGGCAAGAGACCCAGTACTTC; cdr3_aa: CASSKGLAGGRQETQYF
v_call: TRBV28; d_call: -; clone_size: -; j_call: TRBJ2-1; cdr3_nt: TGTGCCAGCAGTTCGGGGACATACAAGCAGTTCTTC; cdr3_aa: CASSSGTYKQFF
v_call: TRBV10-3; d_call: TRBD1; clone_size: -; j_call: TRBJ1-2; cdr3_nt: TGTGCCATCGGGGACAGCGAGTATGGCTACACCTTC; cdr3_aa: CAIGDSEYGYTF
v_call: TRBV18; d_call: -; clone_size: -; j_call: TRBJ2-7; cdr3_nt: TGTGCCAGCTCACCGGTCGGGGGGCAGGTCTACGAGCAGTACTTC; cdr3_aa: CASSPVGGQVYEQYF
v_call: TRBV29-1; d_call: -; clone_size: once; j_call: TRBJ2-5; cdr3_nt: TGCAGCGTTGGGCAGGGCCAAGAGACCCAGTACTTC; cdr3_aa: CSVGQGQETQYF
v_call: TRBV15; d_call: -; clone_size: -; j_call: TRBJ1-2; cdr3_nt: TGTGCCACCAGCGAGACAGGCCTCTATGGCTACACCTTC; cdr3_aa: CATSETGLYGYTF
v_call: TRBV6-5; d_call: -; clone_size: -; j_call: TRBJ2-3; cdr3_nt: TGTGCCAGCAGTCAGGGGAGTTTCCAGTATTTT; cdr3_aa: CASSQGSFQYF
v_call: TRBV7-2; d_call: TRBD2; clone_size: -; j_call: TRBJ2-1; cdr3_nt: TGTGCCACCTCGCCCCCGGGGACTAGGCAACATGAGCAGTTCTTC; cdr3_aa: CATSPPGTRQHEQFF
v_call: TRBV5-1; d_call: -; clone_size: -; j_call: TRBJ2-2; cdr3_nt: TGCGCCAGCAGCTTGACGGGAATCACCGGGGAGCTGTTTTTT; cdr3_aa: CASSLTGITGELFF
v_call: TRBV6-5; d_call: -; clone_size: -; j_call: TRBJ1-1; cdr3_nt: TGTGCCAGCAGTAAACTCACTGAAGCTTTCTTT; cdr3_aa: CASSKLTEAFF
v_call: TRBV6-1; d_call: TRBD1; clone_size: -; j_call: TRBJ1-1; cdr3_nt: TGTGCCAGCAGTGACTGGGACAGGGCCAACACTGAAGCTTTCTTT; cdr3_aa: CASSDWDRANTEAFF
v_call: TRBV9; d_call: -; clone_size: -; j_call: TRBJ2-5; cdr3_nt: TGTGCCAGCAGCGTAGCCGGCGCGGGGGCCGGGGGAGAGACCCAGTACTTC; cdr3_aa: CASSVAGAGAGGETQYF
v_call: TRBV19; d_call: -; clone_size: -; j_call: TRBJ2-7; cdr3_nt: TGTGCCAGTAGTAACGCAGGGGGGTCCTACGAGCAGTACTTC; cdr3_aa: CASSNAGGSYEQYF
v_call: TRBV28; d_call: -; clone_size: -; j_call: TRBJ2-6; cdr3_nt: TGTGCCAGCAGGGTGAGGGCGCGGTTATCTGGGGCCAACGTCCTGACTTTC; cdr3_aa: CASRVRARLSGANVLTF
v_call: TRBV4-2; d_call: -; clone_size: few; j_call: TRBJ2-7; cdr3_nt: TGTGCCAGCAGCCAAGCCCCAGCCTACGAGCAGTACTTC; cdr3_aa: CASSQAPAYEQYF
v_call: TRBV4-1; d_call: -; clone_size: -; j_call: TRBJ2-1; cdr3_nt: TGCGCCAGCAGCCATAGGCTAGCCCTAACCCGTGACAATGAGCAGTTCTTC; cdr3_aa: CASSHRLALTRDNEQFF
v_call: TRBV15; d_call: TRBD1; clone_size: -; j_call: TRBJ1-1; cdr3_nt: TGTGCCACCAGCAAGCCACAGGGGGCGAAAGACACTGAAGCTTTCTTT; cdr3_aa: CATSKPQGAKDTEAFF
v_call: TRBV7-8; d_call: TRBD2; clone_size: few; j_call: TRBJ2-7; cdr3_nt: TGTGCCAGCAGCTCCCTAGCGGTCTCCTACGAGCAGTACTTC; cdr3_aa: CASSSLAVSYEQYF
v_call: TRBV9; d_call: -; clone_size: -; j_call: TRBJ1-6; cdr3_nt: TGTGCCAGCAGCACCAGACACCGCAATTCACCCCTCCACTTT; cdr3_aa: CASSTRHRNSPLHF
v_call: TRBV7-3; d_call: TRBD2; clone_size: -; j_call: TRBJ2-1; cdr3_nt: TGTGCCAGCAGCCCACTAGCGAGAGCTGAGCAGTTCTTC; cdr3_aa: CASSPLARAEQFF
v_call: TRBV6-1; d_call: -; clone_size: -; j_call: TRBJ1-1; cdr3_nt: TGTGCCAGCAGTCCCCACAGGGCCCCGAACACTGAAGCTTTCTTT; cdr3_aa: CASSPHRAPNTEAFF
v_call: TRBV10-3; d_call: TRBD2; clone_size: -; j_call: TRBJ2-3; cdr3_nt: TGTGCCATCAGTGTACGTAGCGGGGCGAGAGATACGCAGTATTTT; cdr3_aa: CAISVRSGARDTQYF